These 24 T cell receptor beta chains originate from one sample sequenced in a study of tumor-infiltrating lymphocytes in oesophageal squamous cell carcinoma. From the PCR reads, TCRdb called clonotypes with MiXCR, one entry per CDR3 protein. This table has under 20,000 distinct CDR3 sequences, around half appearing once. The sequenced sample was esophageal tumor tissue. The receptors were gathered from a female donor with esophageal squamous cell carcinoma.

A word on this clonotype: A read error may account for a junction end that differs from germline. The rearrangement uses TRBV7-7 and TRBJ2-1; TRBD1 or TRBD2 may be the D gene (6 bases each). The J call is uncertain, as TRBJ2-5 better fits the DNA end. The V gene's germline CDR1 is SSHAT and CDR2 FNYEAQ (reference sequence). The CDR3 contains 15 residues. CDR3 sequence: CASSPRGDLQETQYF. In DNA form, the CDR3 reads TGTGCTAGCAGCCCAAGGGGGGACCTTCAAGAGACCCAGTACTTC.

With regard to this clonotype: Relative to the germline gene, one junction end is altered; a read error may explain this. V gene TRBV7-6 combines with J gene TRBJ2-3; the match to TRBD2 covers 9 bases. The DNA end is a closer match to TRBJ2-1, so the J assignment may be wrong. CDR3 size: 15 residues. CDR1 is SGHVS and CDR2 is FNYEAQ in the germline V gene. For the CDR3, the DNA is TGTGCTAGCAGCTTGGACGCTAGCGGGGCGAATGAGCAGTTCTTC. Translated: CASSLDASGANEQFF.

The chain is built from TRBV7-4 and TRBJ2-3; the D gene is possibly TRBD1 (5 bases). Trimming stripped 2 bases from V and 2 bases from J, with 8 bases between. Per the germline V gene, CDR1 is SGHVT and CDR2 is SQSDAQ. CDR3 length: 14 residues. The CDR3 is CASSLQGNTDTQYF. In nucleotides, the CDR3 is TGTGCCAGCAGCTTACAGGGAAACACAGATACGCAGTATTTT.

This clonotype came up once. The genes are TRBV7-6 and TRBJ2-3; D is ambiguous. CDR3 length: 12 amino acids. Trimming shortened V by 6 bases and J by 5 bases, and 9 bases separated the two germline ends. The germline V gene has CDR1 SGHVS and CDR2 FNYEAQ. The CDR3 protein is CASSPAGDTQYF. CDR3 nucleotides: TGTGCCAGCAGTCCAGCCGGAGATACGCAGTATTTT.

The rearrangement joins TRBV6-8 to TRBJ2-5, with 8 bases identical to TRBD2. The DNA end is a closer match to TRBJ2-1, so the J assignment may be wrong. The CDR3 runs 12 residues. From germline, CDR1 is MNHGY and CDR2 SAAAGT. CDR3 in DNA: TGTGCCAGCTGGACTAGCCGCAATGAGCAGTTCTTC. Translation gives CASWTSRNEQFF.

This clonotype was seen a single time. The chain recombines TRBV10-2 with TRBJ2-3; TRBD1 might be the D (6 bases). The CDR3 runs 15 residues. V dropped 2 bases and J dropped 2 bases, with 11 bases sitting between them. Germline V lookup: CDR1 WSHSY, CDR2 SAAADI. The CDR3 DNA follows: TGCGCCAGCAGTGAGGGGTCGGGACACACAGATACGCAGTATTTT. Encoded protein: CASSEGSGHTDTQYF.

The rearrangement joins TRBV7-6 to TRBJ1-2, with TRBD1 matching over 7 bases. The V and J ends lost 0 bases and 6 bases, in that order; junction bases with no gene match: 7. There are 15 residues in the CDR3. Germline V lookup: CDR1 SGHVS, CDR2 FNYEAQ. The CDR3 is CASSLANQTGHGYTF. The CDR3 region has the DNA TGTGCCAGCAGCTTAGCTAATCAGACAGGGCATGGCTACACCTTC. The full variable domain, in which reference TRBV7-6 and TRBJ1-2 provide the parts outside the CDR3, is GAGVSQSPRYKVTKRGQDVALRCDPISGHVSLYWYRQALGQGPEFLTYFNYEAQQDKSGLPNDRFSAERPEGSISTLTIQRTEQRDSAMYRCASSLANQTGHGYTFGSGTRLTVV.

This clonotype counts as medium-sized (0.01 to 0.1%). The chain combines TRBV12-3 or TRBV12-4 with TRBJ2-1; perhaps TRBD2 as D (6 bases). Trimming stripped 6 bases from V and 2 bases from J, with 14 bases between. This CDR3 comprises 15 residues. CDR3 nucleotides: TGTGCCAGCAGCCCCGGTGCGGGGACCTACAATGAGCAGTTCTTC. Translation gives CASSPGAGTYNEQFF.

In its sample, this clonotype was seen a few times. The V and J genes are TRBV7-9 and TRBJ2-1; 11 bases fit TRBD1. This CDR3 region has 14 residues. Germline loops: CDR1 SEHNR, CDR2 FQNEAQ (reference sequence). J lost 9 bases, V lost 5 bases, and 6 bases had no gene match. The CDR3 reads CASSDRTGGGEQFF. CDR3 bases: TGTGCCAGCAGCGACCGGACAGGGGGCGGTGAGCAGTTCTTC.

This chain uses TRBV7-2 with TRBJ2-5; TRBD2 might be the D (6 bases). Trimming took off 7 bases at V and 5 bases at J, with 17 bases between the two ends. In germline, CDR1 is SGHTA, CDR2 FQGNSA. CDR3 size: 14 residues. The CDR3 protein is CASTEVGRLETQYF. CDR3 bases: TGTGCCAGCACCGAGGTGGGGAGGTTGGAGACCCAGTACTTC.

The J gene is TRBJ2-7, the V gene TRBV6-1; tentative D call: TRBD1 (6 bases). Trimming took 10 bases from V and 2 from J, leaving 12 bases between them. The length of the CDR3 is 12 residues. In germline, CDR1 is MNHNS, CDR2 SASEGT. The CDR3 reads CATRTETYEQYF. In DNA form, the CDR3 reads TGTGCCACCCGGACAGAAACCTACGAGCAGTACTTC.

V is TRBV12-3 or TRBV12-4 and J is TRBJ2-7; the D is unclear. This CDR3 comprises 12 residues. The V and J ends lost 5 bases and 0 bases respectively, with 5 bases between them. The CDR3 loop is CASSPGSYEQYF. The CDR3 DNA reads TGTGCCAGCAGTCCCGGCTCCTACGAGCAGTACTTC.

The chain uses TRBV11-1 and TRBJ2-5; D may be TRBD1 or TRBD2 (6 bases each). Trimming pared 6 bases from V and 5 bases from J, leaving 16 bases between. This CDR3 region has 14 residues. Germline V gene data show CDR1 as SGHAT and CDR2 as FQDESV (reference sequence). Written as DNA, the CDR3 is TGTGCCAGCAGAACACAGGGTGCGGGGGAGACCCAGTACTTC. The encoded protein is CASRTQGAGETQYF.

This clonotype was observed many times. The CDR3 is CASSLGGAGETQYF. In nucleotides, the CDR3 is TGTGCCAGCAGCTTAGGGGGGGCTGGGGAGACCCAGTACTTC. The chain employs TRBV11-1 and TRBJ2-4; D may match TRBD1 or TRBD2 (6 bases each). The end of the DNA is better explained by TRBJ2-5, so the J call may be wrong. CDR1 is SGHAT, CDR2 FQDESV, per germline (reference sequence). The CDR3 is made up of 14 amino acids.

The V and J genes are TRBV2 and TRBJ2-6; TRBD1 aligns across 8 bases. The J call may be incorrect, as the DNA end agrees better with TRBJ2-1. CDR3 size: 14 residues. Germline V gene data show CDR1 as SNHLY and CDR2 as FYNNEI. The chain's CDR3 is CASSARTGRDEQFF. CDR3 nucleotides: TGTGCCAGCAGTGCCCGGACAGGGCGCGATGAGCAGTTCTTC.

The V and J genes are TRBV7-2 and TRBJ2-5, with 10 bases that match TRBD1. With the DNA end fitting TRBJ2-1 better, the J assignment may be wrong. Germline lookup yields CDR1 SGHTA and CDR2 FQGNSA. There are 16 residues in the CDR3. This CDR3 is CASSPRQGAYQETQFF. CDR3 sequence (DNA): TGTGCCAGCAGCCCTAGACAGGGGGCATACCAAGAGACCCAGTTCTTC.

This chain links TRBV12-3 or TRBV12-4 with TRBJ2-7; 10 bases align to TRBD2. Gene TRBJ2-1 matches the end of the DNA better, so the J call may be wrong. This CDR3 has 16 amino acids. The CDR3 here is CASRRTSGQGDQEQFF. The CDR3 DNA sequence: TGTGCCAGCAGAAGGACTAGCGGCCAAGGGGACCAGGAGCAGTTCTTC.

This sequence joins TRBV12-3 or TRBV12-4 and TRBJ2-5; 7 nucleotides agree with TRBD2. The V segment lost 2 bases and the J segment 3 bases; nucleotides outside the gene matches: 3. The length of the CDR3 is 14 residues. CDR3 coding DNA: TGTGCCAGCAGTTTAAGGCGGGAGAAAGAGACCCAGTACTTC. Its translation is CASSLRREKETQYF.

This clonotype was detected only a few times. The V gene is TRBV7-2, the J gene TRBJ2-5; 11 nucleotides line up with TRBD2. The J call may not be correct, given that the DNA end is closer to TRBJ2-1. This CDR3 contains 15 residues. Germline V CDR1 and CDR2: SGHTA, FQGNSA. The CDR3 nucleotides are TGTGCCAGCAGCTTTATGACTAGCGGGATTAATGAGCAGTTCTTC. Translating gives CASSFMTSGINEQFF.

This clonotype has more than one count but fewer than ten. The chain has TRBV7-2 and TRBJ2-5; tentative D call: TRBD1 (5 bases). This CDR3 is built from 13 residues. Trimming removed 4 bases from V and 4 bases from J, with 10 bases in between. The germline V gene has CDR1 SGHTA and CDR2 FQGNSA. The CDR3 protein is CASSSGQIETQYF. DNA for the CDR3: TGTGCCAGCAGCTCAGGGCAAATAGAGACCCAGTACTTC. The whole variable domain, remainder taken from reference TRBV7-2 and TRBJ2-5, is GAGVSQSPSNKVTEKGKDVELRCDPISGHTALYWYRQSLGQGLEFLIYFQGNSAPDKSGLPSDRFSAERTGGSVSTLTIQRTQQEDSAVYLCASSSGQIETQYFGPGTRLLVL.

This chain uses TRBV7-3 with TRBJ1-1, with unresolved D. The J call could be wrong; TRBJ2-1 is a better fit for the DNA end. This CDR3 region has 12 residues. CDR1 and CDR2 from the germline V gene are SGHTA and FQGTGA. CDR3 sequence reads: CASSPTSGEQFF. DNA for the CDR3: TGTGCCAGCAGCCCAACAAGTGGTGAGCAGTTCTTC.

This clonotype was observed a handful of times. The chain has TRBV7-6 and TRBJ2-3, with a weak D call TRBD1 (6 bases). The DNA end favors TRBJ1-1, so the J call may be wrong. The CDR3 has 13 amino acids. Germline V gene lookup returns CDR1 SGHVS and CDR2 FNYEAQ. The CDR3 DNA sequence: TGTGCCAGCAGCTTTGGGGGGCACACTGAAGCTTTCTTT. It specifies CASSFGGHTEAFF.

This clonotype came up a few times. This chain joins TRBV7-9 and TRBJ2-1, with 9 bases fitting TRBD1. V trimming: 2 bases; J trimming: 5 bases; junction bases outside the gene matches: 10. This CDR3 spans 17 amino acids. Germline assignment: CDR1 SEHNR and CDR2 FQNEAQ (reference sequence). The CDR3 bases are TGTGCCAGCAGCTTAAAAGGAAGAGGGGACAGGGACAATGAGCAGTTCTTC. As protein: CASSLKGRGDRDNEQFF.

This chain uses TRBV27 with TRBJ1-5; D remains ambiguous. Germline loops: CDR1 MNHEY, CDR2 SMNVEV (reference sequence). This CDR3 is 13 amino acids long. Trimming removed 2 bases from V and 5 bases from J, with 7 bases in between. The CDR3 DNA sequence: TGTGCCAGCAGTTTAGGGCCGTATCAGCCCCAGCATTTT. Its protein product is CASSLGPYQPQHF.